This T cell receptor beta chain comes out of a study of cytomegalovirus exposure and HLA in healthy donors. Study findings and constraints: Evidence from a later analysis indicated that most CMV-associated TCR beta chains looked HLA-restricted. It was reported that the classifier diagnosed cytomegalovirus status with high specificity and sensitivity in both the original and validation cohorts.

The sample holds one count of this clone. The antigen is undetermined. The germline V and J ends were trimmed by 3 bases and 3 bases, with 12 bases remaining between them. In germline, CDR1 is MNHNS, CDR2 SASEGT. This CDR3 spans 15 amino acids. The PCR made use of 60 Vbeta and 13 Jbeta primers. The assay was immunoSEQ multiplex PCR, and TCRdb's table has in-frame clones only and misses some. The sample consists of under 200,000 clones, roughly 79% of them appearing once. Despite likely unrecorded immune exposures, the donors were nominally healthy at the time of sampling. The sequencing sample was made of PBMCs. This clonotype was obtained from a woman aged 45-60 years in good health and CMV-seronegative. The rearrangement uses TRBV6-1 and TRBJ2-1, with D perhaps matching TRBD1 (6 bases). CDR3 in amino acids: CASSDGGGLYNEQFF. CDR3 in DNA: TGTGCCAGCAGTGATGGTGGGGGCCTCTACAATGAGCAGTTCTTC.